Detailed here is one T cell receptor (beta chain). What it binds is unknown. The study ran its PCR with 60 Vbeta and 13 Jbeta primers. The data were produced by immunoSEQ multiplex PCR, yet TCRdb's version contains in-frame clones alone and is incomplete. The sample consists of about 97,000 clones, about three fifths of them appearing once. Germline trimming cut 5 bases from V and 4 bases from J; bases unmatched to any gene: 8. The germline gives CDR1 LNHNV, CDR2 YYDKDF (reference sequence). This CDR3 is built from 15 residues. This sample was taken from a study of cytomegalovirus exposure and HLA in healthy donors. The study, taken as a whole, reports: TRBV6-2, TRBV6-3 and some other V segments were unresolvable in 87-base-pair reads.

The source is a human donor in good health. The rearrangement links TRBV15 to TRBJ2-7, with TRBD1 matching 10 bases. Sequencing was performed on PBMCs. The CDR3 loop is CATSAQTGGGYEQYF. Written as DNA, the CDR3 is TGTGCCACCAGCGCCCAGACAGGGGGCGGGTACGAGCAGTACTTC. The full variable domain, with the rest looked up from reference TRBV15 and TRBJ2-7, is DAMVIQNPRYQVTQFGKPVTLSCSQTLNHNVMYWYQQKSSQAPKLLFHYYDKDFNNEADTPDNFQSRRPNTSFCFLDIRSPGLGDTAMYLCATSAQTGGGYEQYFGPGTRLTVT.